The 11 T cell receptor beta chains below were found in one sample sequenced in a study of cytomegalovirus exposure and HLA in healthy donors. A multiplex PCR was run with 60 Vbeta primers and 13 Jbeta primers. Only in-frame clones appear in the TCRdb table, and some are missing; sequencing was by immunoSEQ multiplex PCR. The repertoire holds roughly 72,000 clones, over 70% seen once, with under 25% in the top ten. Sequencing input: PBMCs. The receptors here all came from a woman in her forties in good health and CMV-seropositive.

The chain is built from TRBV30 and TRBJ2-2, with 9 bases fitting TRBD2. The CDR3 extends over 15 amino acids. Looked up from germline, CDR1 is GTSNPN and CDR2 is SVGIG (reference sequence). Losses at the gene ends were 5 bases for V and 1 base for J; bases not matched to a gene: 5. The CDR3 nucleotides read TGTGCCTGGGGGCGGGGGGGCTGGAACACCGGGGAGCTGTTTTTT. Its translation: CAWGRGGWNTGELFF.

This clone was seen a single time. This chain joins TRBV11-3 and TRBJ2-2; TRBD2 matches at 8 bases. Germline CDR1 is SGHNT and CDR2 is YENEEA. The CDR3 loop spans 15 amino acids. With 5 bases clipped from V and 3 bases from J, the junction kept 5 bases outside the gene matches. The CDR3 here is CASSPGLEDTGELFF. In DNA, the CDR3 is TGTGCCAGCAGCCCGGGACTAGAGGACACCGGGGAGCTGTTTTTT. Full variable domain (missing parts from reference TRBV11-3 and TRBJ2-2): EAGVVQSPRYKIIEKKQPVAFWCNPISGHNTLYWYLQNLGQGPELLIRYENEEAVDDSQLPKDRFSAERLKGVDSTLKIQPAELGDSAVYLCASSPGLEDTGELFFGEGSRLTVL.

DNA of the CDR3: TGTGCCAGCAGGTTAATCCAGGGGGCCAAAAACATTCAGTACTTC. Translated, it gives CASRLIQGAKNIQYF. The gene calls are TRBV2 and TRBJ2-4, with D perhaps TRBD1 (6 bases). Germline V gene sequence: CDR1 SNHLY, CDR2 FYNNEI. Trimming left V 6 bases short and J 1 base short, with 13 bases between. There are 15 residues in the CDR3.

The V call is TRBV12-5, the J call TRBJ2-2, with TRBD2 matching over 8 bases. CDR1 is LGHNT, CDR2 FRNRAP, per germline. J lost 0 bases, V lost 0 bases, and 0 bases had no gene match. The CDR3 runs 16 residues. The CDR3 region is CASGLVAGANTGELFF. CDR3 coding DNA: TGTGCTAGTGGTTTGGTAGCGGGGGCGAACACCGGGGAGCTGTTTTTT.

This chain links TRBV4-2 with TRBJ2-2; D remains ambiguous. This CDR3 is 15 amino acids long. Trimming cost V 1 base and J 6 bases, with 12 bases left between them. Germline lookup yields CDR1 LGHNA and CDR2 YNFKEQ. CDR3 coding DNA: TGTGCCAGCAGCCAAGCTCAGGTTCCGTCCGGGGAGCTGTTTTTT. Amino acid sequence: CASSQAQVPSGELFF.

CDR3 sequence reads: CASSSTGGNEKLFF. The CDR3 region has the DNA TGTGCCAGCAGTTCGACAGGGGGCAATGAAAAACTGTTTTTT. The J gene is TRBJ1-4, the V gene TRBV2, with 10 bases matching TRBD1. The germline V gene encodes CDR1 SNHLY and CDR2 FYNNEI. The CDR3 covers 14 residues. V was clipped by 5 bases and J by 5 bases; unmatched bases: 2.

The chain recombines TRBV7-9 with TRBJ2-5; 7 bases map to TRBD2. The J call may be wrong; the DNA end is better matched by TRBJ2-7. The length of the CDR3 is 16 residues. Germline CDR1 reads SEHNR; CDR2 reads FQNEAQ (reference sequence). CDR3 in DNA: TGTGCCAGCAGCTCCACCCTCCGCGGGGGAGTTTCCGAGCAGTACTTC. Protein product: CASSSTLRGGVSEQYF.

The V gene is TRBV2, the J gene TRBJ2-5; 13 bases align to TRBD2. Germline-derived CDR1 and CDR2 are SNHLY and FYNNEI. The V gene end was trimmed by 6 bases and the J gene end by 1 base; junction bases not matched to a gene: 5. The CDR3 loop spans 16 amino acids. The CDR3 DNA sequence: TGTGCCAGCAGCGACGGGACTAGCGGGATCCAAGAGACCCAGTACTTC. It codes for CASSDGTSGIQETQYF.

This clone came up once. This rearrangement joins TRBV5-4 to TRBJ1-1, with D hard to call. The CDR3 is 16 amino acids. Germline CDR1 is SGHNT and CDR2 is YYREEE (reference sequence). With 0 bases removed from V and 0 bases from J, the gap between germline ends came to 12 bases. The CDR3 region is CASSLDGSSMNTEAFF. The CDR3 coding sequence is TGTGCCAGCAGCTTGGACGGCAGTAGCATGAACACTGAAGCTTTCTTT.

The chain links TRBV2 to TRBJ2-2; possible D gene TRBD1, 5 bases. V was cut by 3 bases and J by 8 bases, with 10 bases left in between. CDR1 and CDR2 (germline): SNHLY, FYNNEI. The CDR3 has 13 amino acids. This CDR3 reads CASSDRAVGELFF. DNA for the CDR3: TGTGCCAGCAGTGACAGGGCGGTTGGGGAGCTGTTTTTT.

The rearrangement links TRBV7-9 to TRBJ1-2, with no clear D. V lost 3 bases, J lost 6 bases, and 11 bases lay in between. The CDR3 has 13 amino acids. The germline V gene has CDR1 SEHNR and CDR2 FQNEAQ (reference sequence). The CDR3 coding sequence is TGTGCCAGCAGCTTGATGGTCGGAGATGGCTACACCTTC. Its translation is CASSLMVGDGYTF. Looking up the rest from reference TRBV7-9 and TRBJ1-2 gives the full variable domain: DTGVSQNPRHKITKRGQNVTFRCDPISEHNRLYWYRQTLGQGPEFLTYFQNEAQLEKSRLLSDRFSAERPKGSFSTLEIQRTEQGDSAMYLCASSLMVGDGYTFGSGTRLTVV.